The entry that follows covers one T cell receptor (beta chain) sequence. Between the trimmed V and J ends, which lost 2 bases and 4 bases, there was a span of 7 bases. Germline loops: CDR1 SGHDT, CDR2 YYEEEE. The CDR3 loop spans 12 amino acids. In the original workflow: From reference gene primer amplification, estimates of nucleated cell counts were derived. The repertoire was sequenced with immunoSEQ multiplex PCR; TCRdb's copy has only in-frame clones and lacks some. That table gives V, J and clone size, and the DNA gave D and trimming. The table shows 100,000 to 130,000 clones, with roughly 70% occurring only once. This sample was included in a study of blood T cell repertoires in COVID-19.

The V gene is TRBV5-6, the J gene TRBJ2-7; a weak D match, TRBD1 (5 bases). What was sequenced was peripheral blood. The TCR comes from a woman between 40 and 55 years old with acute or convalescent COVID-19. DNA of the CDR3: TGTGCCAGCAGCTTAAACAGGTACGAGCAGTACTTC. Translating gives CASSLNRYEQYF.